Given below is one T cell receptor beta chain in context. The antigen is unknown. This table comes from immunoSEQ multiplex PCR, and its TCRdb copy is limited to in-frame clones, with some not included. The sample includes under 150,000 clones, roughly 91% of them seen just once. Unmatched junction bases numbered 9, after V lost 3 bases and J lost 4 bases. The germline V gene encodes CDR1 MGHRA and CDR2 YSYEKL. The CDR3 covers 16 residues. The sample comes from a study of OX40 agonist ivuxolimab in advanced cancers. Overall study results and limits: In a subset of nonresponders, normalized T-cell clonal expansion was also low.

The rearrangement links TRBV4-1 to TRBJ2-3; 8 bases agree with TRBD1. Specimen: CD4+ or CD8+ T cells sorted from blood, collected in a trial of the OX40 agonist ivuxolimab. This TCR came from an adult with an advanced solid tumor such as melanoma, head and neck, liver or kidney cancer. The CDR3 nucleotides read TGCGCCAGCAGCCACGGACAGGGTAACTTCGCAGATACGCAGTATTTT. This encodes CASSHGQGNFADTQYF.